This TCR beta chain originates from a study of cytomegalovirus exposure and HLA in healthy donors listed by TCRdb under 2017. In terms of the full investigation: The 670 or so repertoires of the first cohort and the 120 validation repertoires were produced on the same platform, according to a later analysis. High-throughput TCR immunosequencing, statistical association of individual TCRs with disease status, and machine learning were combined to predict cytomegalovirus infection status. A separate validation cohort of approximately 120 different subjects was used in addition to the approximately 700-subject first cohort. The study aimed to test whether cataloging public T cell receptors could reveal signatures of past pathogen exposure.

Library method: the immunoSEQ multiplex PCR assay. In the authors' own workflow: A statistical classification framework was built for diagnosing cytomegalovirus status from the catalog of TCR beta chain sequences. TCRdb re-hosts the immuneACCESS table, in-frame sequences only. Its copies lack some clones; in the studies checked, an unresolved V gene accounts for under half of them, and the cause for the rest is not known. V and J calls and clone size follow that table, whereas D and trimming were derived from the DNA. In all, the sample holds some 150,000 clones, and 80% to 95% of those were seen once. About 0.7% of the sample is in the top ten clones. Concerning this clone itself: Its antigen is currently not known. Base qualities are not at hand, and no much larger clone is one base apart.

The research as a whole found: The study gave a list of about 170 TCR beta chains associated with cytomegalovirus. The validation cohort had no HLA typing available for a later analysis, so co-occurrence within that cohort was assessed over all 130 or so repertoires. The classifier was reported to diagnose cytomegalovirus status with high specificity and sensitivity in both the original cohort and the validation cohort. In vitro tests confirmed that a few of the cytomegalovirus-associated TCR beta chains recognize cytomegalovirus antigens. Most TCR sequences were observed very rarely across donors, whereas some public TCRs were present in many individuals. In a later analysis, TCRs clustered in the first cohort were found to also tend to co-occur in the approximately 120 validation repertoires, with approximately 94% of cluster scores above 0. The authors suggested that the approach could potentially be extended to other disease states and immunological phenotypes.

Spanning cysteine to phenylalanine, the CDR3 consists of 15 amino acids. The entry retains the CDR3 DNA only, 45 bases that are in frame from base 1. The germline V gene supplies CDR1 SGHVS and CDR2 FNYEAQ. V is cut back by 2 bases and J by 2 bases, with 2 bases in the junction unmatched. Donors formed part of the validation cohort, which comprised over a hundred subjects and was distinct from the first cohort of several hundred subjects. This receptor was obtained from a man between 18 and 35 years old in good health and CMV-seronegative. The rearrangement combines TRBV7-6 with TRBJ2-1, and 8 junctional nucleotides match TRBD2. The sequenced material came from PBMCs. Here the CDR3 is given as CASSLSSGAYNEQFF. DNA sequence: TGTGCCAGCAGCTTAAGTAGCGGGGCCTACAATGAGCAGTTCTTC. The variable domain in full, with residues beyond the CDR3 obtained from the reference TRBV7-6 and TRBJ2-1 genes, is GAGVSQSPRYKVTKRGQDVALRCDPISGHVSLYWYRQALGQGPEFLTYFNYEAQQDKSGLPNDRFSAERPEGSISTLTIQRTEQRDSAMYRCASSLSSGAYNEQFFGPGTRLTVL.